The present T cell receptor beta chain was sequenced within a study of tumor-infiltrating lymphocytes in primary liver carcinoma. The wider study: Each participant had primary liver carcinoma, and surgical resection was the treatment. Findings and caveats of the study: Tumor-adjacent and tumor-blood pairs showed less overlap than tumor region pairs.

Production of TCR beta cDNA used approximately 480 ng total RNA together with a constant-region primer. The TCR beta library was amplified through three nested multiplex PCR rounds in a modified ARM-PCR procedure. TCRdb itself ran the multiplex PCR reads through MiXCR, one entry per CDR3 protein. The profile shows approximately 320,000 distinct CDR3 sequences, roughly 60% of them singletons. Worth noting for this clonotype: The antigen remains undetermined. A much larger clone differs by one base, so this may be a read error.

Both blood RNA, taken from unsorted whole blood, and germline DNA were extracted. Patients were treatment-naive with chronic HBV infection. The source is a woman aged 25 to 39 with primary liver carcinoma and hepatitis B virus infection. Sequenced sample: peripheral blood.

CDR3: CASRTGQGRQPQHF. Written as DNA, the CDR3 is TGTGCCAGCAGAACGGGACAGGGACGTCAGCCCCAGCATTTT. J is TRBJ1-5 and V is TRBV6-1; 9 bases align to TRBD1. The length of the CDR3 is 14 residues. The germline V gene has CDR1 MNHNS and CDR2 SASEGT. V was clipped by 6 bases and J by 6 bases; unmatched bases: 6.